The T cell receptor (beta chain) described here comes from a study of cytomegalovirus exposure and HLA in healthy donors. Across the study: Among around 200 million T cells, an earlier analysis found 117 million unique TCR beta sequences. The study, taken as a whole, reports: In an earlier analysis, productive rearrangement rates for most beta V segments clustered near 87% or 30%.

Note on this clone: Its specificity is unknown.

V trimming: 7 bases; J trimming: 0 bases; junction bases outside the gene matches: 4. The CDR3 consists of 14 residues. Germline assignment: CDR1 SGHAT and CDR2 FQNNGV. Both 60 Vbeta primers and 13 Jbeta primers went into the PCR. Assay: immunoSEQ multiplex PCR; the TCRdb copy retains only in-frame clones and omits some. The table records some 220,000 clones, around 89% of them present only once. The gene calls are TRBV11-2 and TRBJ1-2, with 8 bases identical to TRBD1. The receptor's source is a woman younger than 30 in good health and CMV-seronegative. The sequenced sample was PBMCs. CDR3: CASTGQEANYGYTF. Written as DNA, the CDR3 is TGTGCCAGCACGGGACAGGAGGCTAACTATGGCTACACCTTC.